These 15 T cell receptor beta chains were sequenced from one sample in a study of cytomegalovirus exposure and HLA in healthy donors. Primers included in the PCR were 60 Vbeta and 13 Jbeta primers. Sequencing used immunoSEQ multiplex PCR; TCRdb keeps in-frame clones, though not all of them. Its table records some 60,000 clones. The sequencing sample was made of PBMCs. The receptors were sampled from a man aged 25 to 45 in good health and CMV-seropositive.

The gene calls are TRBV5-4 and TRBJ2-3, with no clear D. The germline V and J ends were trimmed by 2 bases and 1 base, with 11 bases remaining between them. Germline V gives CDR1 SGHNT, CDR2 YYREEE (reference sequence). The CDR3 is 15 residues long. The DNA for the CDR3 is TGTGCCAGCAGCTTATTCGGGTCCCGCACAGATACGCAGTATTTT. This sequence encodes CASSLFGSRTDTQYF.

V and J are TRBV6-5 and TRBJ1-2; D gene unclear. The germline gives CDR1 MNHEY, CDR2 SVGAGI. V was pared by 5 bases and J by 8 bases, with 15 bases between. The CDR3 consists of 13 residues. Here the CDR3 DNA reads TGTGCCAGCAGTAACACACAGTGGCGCGGCTACACCTTC. Encoded protein: CASSNTQWRGYTF.

The chain carries TRBV4-1 and TRBJ2-7, with TRBD1 identical over 7 bases. The CDR3 runs to 15 residues. With 2 bases clipped from V and 2 bases from J, the junction kept 6 bases outside the gene matches. Germline-derived CDR1 and CDR2 are MGHRA and YSYEKL. This chain's CDR3 is CASSQFQGDAYEQYF. In nucleotides, the CDR3 is TGCGCCAGCAGCCAATTTCAGGGGGATGCCTACGAGCAGTACTTC.

The rearrangement joins TRBV4-1 to TRBJ2-3, with TRBD2 matching 9 bases. Germline V gives CDR1 MGHRA, CDR2 YSYEKL. This CDR3 spans 18 amino acids. V was clipped by 1 base and J by 3 bases; unmatched bases: 11. CDR3 loop: CASSQAPPPTSGTDTQYF. The CDR3 DNA reads TGCGCCAGCAGCCAAGCCCCCCCTCCGACTAGCGGTACAGATACGCAGTATTTT.

The V call is TRBV2, the J call TRBJ2-2, with a tentative D call TRBD2 (6 bases). The CDR3 covers 15 residues. Germline CDR1 reads SNHLY; CDR2 reads FYNNEI. The CDR3: CASGGAGSGTGELFF. CDR3 in DNA: TGTGCTTCAGGCGGGGCAGGGTCAGGAACCGGGGAGCTGTTTTTT. The full variable domain, with the rest looked up from reference TRBV2 and TRBJ2-2, is EPEVTQTPSHQVTQMGQEVILRCVPISNHLYFYWYRQILGQKVEFLVSFYNNEISEKSEIFDDQFSVERPDGSNFTLKIRSTKLEDSAMYFCASGGAGSGTGELFFGEGSRLTVL.

The chain carries TRBV4-2 and TRBJ1-1; D is possibly TRBD1 (6 bases). Trimming left V 4 bases short and J 1 base short, with 10 bases between. The CDR3 is 14 amino acids. Per germline, CDR1 LGHNA and CDR2 YNFKEQ. The CDR3 reads CASSRTEENTEAFF. CDR3 coding DNA: TGTGCCAGCAGCCGGACAGAAGAGAACACTGAAGCTTTCTTT.

V is TRBV4-1 and J is TRBJ1-2; D perhaps matches TRBD1 (6 bases). Trimming removed 0 bases at V and 0 bases at J, with 14 bases between. Per the germline V gene, CDR1 is MGHRA and CDR2 is YSYEKL. CDR3 length: 17 amino acids. The CDR3 DNA sequence: TGCGCCAGCAGCCAAGAGGCACAGGGCGCGTCTAACTATGGCTACACCTTC. Protein product: CASSQEAQGASNYGYTF.

The chain uses TRBV29-1 and TRBJ2-4; 9 bases are a match to TRBD1. This CDR3 region has 13 residues. Germline V gives CDR1 SQVTM, CDR2 ANQGSEA. V gave up 6 bases and J gave up 4 bases; unmatched junction bases: 4. CDR3 bases: TGCAGCGTCCGGGACAGGGCGAAAAACATTCAGTACTTC. Translating gives CSVRDRAKNIQYF.

The chain employs TRBV5-1 and TRBJ1-3; 7 bases line up with TRBD1. After removal of 1 base from V and 2 bases from J, the junction contained 6 bases not matched to a gene. The CDR3 is 16 amino acids. CDR1 SGHRS and CDR2 YFSETQ come from the germline V gene. CDR3: CASSLLGQEPGNTIYF. The CDR3 DNA is TGCGCCAGCAGCTTGCTCGGACAGGAGCCTGGAAACACCATATATTTT.

V usage is TRBV5-4 and J usage is TRBJ2-1, with D possibly being TRBD1 (6 bases). CDR1 is SGHNT, CDR2 YYREEE, per germline (reference sequence). The CDR3 runs 15 residues. Trimming cost V 1 base and J 5 bases, with 13 bases left between them. CDR3 coding DNA: TGTGCCAGCAGCTTGAAACTAGAGGGGGACAATGAGCAGTTCTTC. Its protein is CASSLKLEGDNEQFF. Based on the CDR3 plus reference TRBV5-4 and TRBJ2-1, the full variable domain is ETGVTQSPTHLIKTRGQQVTLRCSSQSGHNTVSWYQQALGQGPQFIFQYYREEENGRGNFPPRFSGLQFPNYSSELNVNALELDDSALYLCASSLKLEGDNEQFFGPGTRLTVL.

J is TRBJ2-1 and V is TRBV7-8, with TRBD2 identical over 11 bases. CDR3 length: 15 amino acids. Germline trimming cut 3 bases from V and 8 bases from J; bases unmatched to any gene: 6. Germline-derived CDR1 and CDR2 are SGHVS and FQNEAQ. Here the CDR3 DNA reads TGTGCCAGCAGCTTTAGCGGGAGGGCCAGCGATGAGCAGTTCTTC. Translated, it gives CASSFSGRASDEQFF.

The V call is TRBV19, the J call TRBJ1-2, with D maybe TRBD1 (5 bases). V was clipped by 7 bases and J by 4 bases, with 10 bases between them. The germline gives CDR1 LNHDA, CDR2 SQIVND (reference sequence). The CDR3 length is 12 residues. Written as DNA, the CDR3 is TGTGCCAGTAACAACAGGAGCTATGGCTACACCTTC. Its translation: CASNNRSYGYTF.

This chain uses TRBV4-1 with TRBJ1-5; D is ambiguous. V dropped 6 bases and J dropped 0 bases, with 15 bases sitting between them. The length of the CDR3 is 16 residues. The V gene's germline CDR1 is MGHRA and CDR2 YSYEKL. The CDR3 sequence: CASSLARDISNQPQHF. The CDR3 nucleotides read TGCGCCAGCAGTCTTGCGCGGGATATTAGCAATCAGCCCCAGCATTTT.

The chain links TRBV19 to TRBJ2-1; the match to TRBD2 covers 14 bases. The CDR3 loop spans 15 amino acids. The germline V gene has CDR1 LNHDA and CDR2 SQIVND (reference sequence). With V trimmed by 6 bases and J by 7 bases, 5 bases remained unmatched. CDR3 region: CASRTGLAGENEQFF. The CDR3 DNA follows: TGTGCCAGTAGAACGGGACTAGCGGGGGAGAATGAGCAGTTCTTC.

The DNA of the CDR3 is TGTGCCAGCACTGAGACTACACAAGAGACCCAGTACTTC. It specifies CASTETTQETQYF. The chain carries TRBV2 and TRBJ2-5; possibly TRBD2 for D (5 bases). Per germline, CDR1 SNHLY and CDR2 FYNNEI. The CDR3 consists of 13 residues. V shed 7 bases and J shed 2 bases, with 11 bases lying between them.